The 26 T cell receptor beta chains listed next were all sequenced from one sample in a study of shared clonotypes between healthy human individuals. Positive CCR7 selection of CD45RO-negative cells yielded the naive CD8 cells, and terminally differentiated effector memory CD45RA+ cells were excluded. Generated by immunoSEQ multiplex PCR, the TCRdb table keeps only in-frame clones and is missing some. Of about 2.1 million clones listed, approximately 94% are singletons. Sequencing was done on a sample of naive CD8+ T cells from PBMCs. All receptors derive from a man between 18 and 35 years old in good health. Some clones in this sample may be carry-over from other donors' samples.

The rearrangement joins TRBV7-8 to TRBJ2-7; no firm D call. The germline CDR1 and CDR2 sequences are SGHVS and FQNEAQ. The CDR3 contains 15 residues. The germline V and J ends were trimmed by 1 base and 1 base, with 11 bases remaining between them. The CDR3 protein is CASSLELQRSYEQYF. The CDR3 coding sequence is TGTGCCAGCAGCTTAGAACTTCAGAGGTCCTACGAGCAGTACTTC.

V usage is TRBV11-2 and J usage is TRBJ2-1; D possibly corresponds to TRBD2 (5 bases). The CDR3 is made up of 16 amino acids. V lost 5 bases to trimming and J lost 5 bases, with 19 bases between them. From germline, CDR1 is SGHAT and CDR2 FQNNGV. The CDR3 coding sequence is TGTGCCAGCAGCGTGAGTCCGGGGTCCCCCGACAATGAGCAGTTCTTC. Translation gives CASSVSPGSPDNEQFF.

V usage is TRBV5-1 and J usage is TRBJ2-1; D unresolved. V was shortened by 0 bases and J by 10 bases, with 17 bases between the two germline ends. The CDR3 has 15 residues. Germline V gives CDR1 SGHRS, CDR2 YFSETQ. CDR3 coding DNA: TGCGCCAGCAGCTTGGAGTCGGCCACTTTCGGGGAGCAGTTCTTC. This codes for CASSLESATFGEQFF.

The chain uses TRBV9 and TRBJ2-2, with 8 bases lining up with TRBD2. With V trimmed by 1 base and J by 3 bases, 5 bases remained unmatched. The CDR3 has 16 residues. Germline CDR1 is SGDLS and CDR2 is YYNGEE. As DNA, the CDR3 is TGTGCCAGCAGCGTAAGCAGCGGGAGTGACACCGGGGAGCTGTTTTTT. Translating it yields CASSVSSGSDTGELFF.

On this clone itself: The same CDR3 also results from other DNA sequences found in this sample. The chain couples TRBV4-1 to TRBJ2-7, with D uncertain. The CDR3 consists of 12 residues. V dropped 1 base and J dropped 4 bases, with 5 bases sitting between them. Looked up from germline, CDR1 is MGHRA and CDR2 is YSYEKL. The CDR3 sequence: CASSQVGYEQYF. In nucleotides, the CDR3 is TGCGCCAGCAGCCAAGTCGGTTACGAGCAGTACTTC.

V is TRBV15 and J is TRBJ2-1; a weak D match, TRBD2 (6 bases). This CDR3 spans 17 amino acids. Trimming removed 4 bases at V and 0 bases at J, with 16 bases between. Germline V gives CDR1 LNHNV, CDR2 YYDKDF (reference sequence). This chain's CDR3 is CATSTNLAVSSYNEQFF. The CDR3 bases are TGTGCCACCAGCACCAACTTAGCGGTAAGCTCCTACAATGAGCAGTTCTTC.

The chain is built from TRBV19 and TRBJ1-4, with D tentatively TRBD1 (6 bases). The CDR3 runs 14 residues. The germline CDR1 and CDR2 sequences are LNHDA and SQIVND (reference sequence). V lost 7 bases and J lost 6, with 15 bases in between. CDR3 in amino acids: CASTPETGDEKLFF. The CDR3 DNA follows: TGTGCCAGTACCCCCGAGACAGGAGATGAAAAACTGTTTTTT.

This chain uses TRBV7-8 with TRBJ2-7, with D tentatively TRBD1 (5 bases). V dropped 1 base and J dropped 3 bases, with 13 bases sitting between them. The CDR3 totals 15 residues. Germline V gives CDR1 SGHVS, CDR2 FQNEAQ. CDR3 region: CASSLGPGWGYEQYF. The CDR3 coding sequence is TGTGCCAGCAGCTTAGGACCAGGGTGGGGCTACGAGCAGTACTTC.

The chain links TRBV7-9 to TRBJ2-3, with 7 bases fitting TRBD1. V lost 4 bases and J lost 3; bases outside the gene matches: 7. Germline V gives CDR1 SEHNR, CDR2 FQNEAQ (reference sequence). CDR3 length: 15 residues. CDR3 DNA: TGTGCCAGCAGCTCGTGGACAGGAGATACAGATACGCAGTATTTT. This gives the protein CASSSWTGDTDTQYF.

This clone was counted a single time. The V and J genes are TRBV6-6 and TRBJ1-2; 8 nucleotides line up with TRBD1. The length of the CDR3 is 14 residues. Per germline, CDR1 MNHNY and CDR2 SVGAGI (reference sequence). J lost 4 bases, V lost 9 bases, and 10 bases had no gene match. CDR3 in DNA: TGTGCCAGTCACCCGACAGGGGAGGGCTATGGCTACACCTTC. It yields the protein CASHPTGEGYGYTF.

The chain combines TRBV7-9 with TRBJ1-2; no definite D call. CDR1 is SEHNR and CDR2 is FQNEAQ in the germline V gene (reference sequence). The V and J ends lost 5 bases and 0 bases respectively, with 10 bases between them. The CDR3 spans 14 residues. The CDR3 DNA sequence: TGTGCCAGCAGCCGAGACACTGCTAACTATGGCTACACCTTC. It is translated as CASSRDTANYGYTF.

The chain carries TRBV4-1 and TRBJ2-5, with 10 bases lining up with TRBD1. The last part of the DNA fits TRBJ2-7 better; the J call may be wrong. The CDR3 spans 17 residues. CDR1 is MGHRA, CDR2 YSYEKL, per germline. CDR3 region: CASSLTSGTGAVYEQYF. In DNA, the CDR3 is TGCGCCAGCAGCCTAACCTCCGGGACAGGGGCCGTTTACGAGCAGTACTTC.

The rearrangement joins TRBV27 to TRBJ2-3, with 11 bases fitting TRBD2. CDR3 length equals 18 residues. In germline, CDR1 is MNHEY, CDR2 SMNVEV (reference sequence). Trimming at V came to 3 bases and at J to 2 bases, leaving 10 bases not matched to a gene. For the CDR3, the DNA is TGTGCCAGCAGTTTTCGCACGACTAGCGGGGTCCTCACAGATACGCAGTATTTT. This gives the protein CASSFRTTSGVLTDTQYF.

The rearrangement joins TRBV6-1 to TRBJ2-1, with D unclear. The V gene's germline CDR1 is MNHNS and CDR2 SASEGT. This CDR3 spans 11 amino acids. V lost 5 bases, J lost 10 bases, and 9 bases lay in between. CDR3 nucleotides: TGTGCCAGCAGTTACGGGCGGGAGCAGTTCTTC. Translation: CASSYGREQFF.

As for this clone: Other DNA sequences in this specimen translate into the identical CDR3. In DNA form, the CDR3 reads TGCAGCGTTGAGGGAGGGGGCACTGAAGCTTTCTTT. It specifies CSVEGGGTEAFF. The rearrangement links TRBV29-1 to TRBJ1-1, with D tentatively TRBD1 (6 bases). This CDR3 has 12 amino acids. Germline V lookup: CDR1 SQVTM, CDR2 ANQGSEA. V gave up 3 bases and J gave up 4 bases, with 9 bases separating them.

This chain joins TRBV28 and TRBJ2-2; D is perhaps TRBD2 (5 bases). This CDR3 comprises 17 residues. Germline CDR1 and CDR2: MDHEN and SYDVKM. Trimming stripped 7 bases from V and 5 bases from J, with 23 bases between. CDR3 in DNA: TGTGCCAGCACCCCGATGGTAGCGAGAGAATTAACCGGGGAGCTGTTTTTT. It encodes CASTPMVARELTGELFF.

V and J are TRBV7-9 and TRBJ2-3; no reliable D call. Germline V gene sequence: CDR1 SEHNR, CDR2 FQNEAQ (reference sequence). Trimming stripped 2 bases from V and 2 bases from J, with 14 bases between. The CDR3 runs to 16 residues. In nucleotides, the CDR3 is TGTGCCAGCAGCTTATTGAGACACAGAGTCACAGATACGCAGTATTTT. Translation: CASSLLRHRVTDTQYF.

This chain connects TRBV4-2 to TRBJ2-1; 13 nucleotides line up with TRBD2. The J segment lost 9 bases and the V segment lost 0 bases, leaving 5 bases of the junction unmatched. CDR1 and CDR2 from the germline V gene are LGHNA and YNFKEQ. This CDR3 region has 16 residues. In DNA form, the CDR3 reads TGTGCCAGCAGCCAAGACACTAGCGGGAGGGCCAGTGAGCAGTTCTTC. It translates to CASSQDTSGRASEQFF.

The V gene is TRBV4-1, the J gene TRBJ2-1, with TRBD2 identical over 7 bases. The CDR3 covers 14 residues. Per germline, CDR1 MGHRA and CDR2 YSYEKL. J gave up 7 bases and V 5 bases, and 8 bases lay outside the gene matches. The chain's CDR3 is CASSATLARNEQFF. The CDR3 bases are TGCGCCAGCAGCGCAACACTAGCGAGGAATGAGCAGTTCTTC.

This clone has only a few counts. V usage is TRBV7-9 and J usage is TRBJ1-4, with 10 nucleotides matching TRBD1. Germline CDR1 reads SEHNR; CDR2 reads FQNEAQ (reference sequence). Trimming took 6 bases from V and 7 from J; bases not matched to a gene: 8. The CDR3 covers 15 residues. CDR3 coding DNA: TGTGCCAGCAGTTCAGGGACAGGGGTTGCTGAAAAACTGTTTTTT. As protein: CASSSGTGVAEKLFF.

The V and J genes are TRBV28 and TRBJ1-2, with unresolved D. V was pared by 10 bases and J by 2 bases, with 11 bases between. There are 12 residues in the CDR3. From germline, CDR1 is MDHEN and CDR2 SYDVKM. The CDR3 DNA sequence: TGTGCCACCCAACAAGAGAACTATGGCTACACCTTC. As protein: CATQQENYGYTF.

The chain recombines TRBV28 with TRBJ2-7; weak D call: TRBD1 (5 bases). Trimming took 3 bases from V and 3 from J, leaving 15 bases between them. CDR3 length: 15 amino acids. Per germline, CDR1 MDHEN and CDR2 SYDVKM. The CDR3 DNA reads TGTGCCAGCAGTTTTTCCAGGGAAAATCTCTACGAGCAGTACTTC. Encoded protein: CASSFSRENLYEQYF.

CDR3 in DNA: TGTGCCAGCAGTGAAGGCGTTCCGACGTGGACTGAAGCTTTCTTT. Its protein is CASSEGVPTWTEAFF. This rearrangement joins TRBV2 to TRBJ1-1; D unresolved. This CDR3 contains 15 residues. V was shortened by 1 base and J by 5 bases, with 14 bases between the two germline ends. CDR1 SNHLY and CDR2 FYNNEI come from the germline V gene.

With regard to this clone: The junction departs from the called germline gene at one end, perhaps through a read error. V is TRBV2 and J is TRBJ2-7; D uncertain. This CDR3 has 14 amino acids. Germline lookup yields CDR1 SNHLY and CDR2 FYNNEI. CDR3 nucleotides: TGTGCCAGCAGCGAAGATCTCATAACTTACGAGCAGTACTTC. Its protein product is CASSEDLITYEQYF.

The chain links TRBV7-8 to TRBJ2-1; no clear D gene. The CDR3 covers 15 residues. Trimming pared 0 bases from V and 6 bases from J, leaving 12 bases between. CDR1 SGHVS and CDR2 FQNEAQ come from the germline V gene. The CDR3, as DNA: TGTGCCAGCAGCTTAGCGCATTCTCAGACCAATGAGCAGTTCTTC. It yields the protein CASSLAHSQTNEQFF.

The rearrangement joins TRBV28 to TRBJ2-7; 7 bases agree with TRBD1. V was clipped by 5 bases and J by 3 bases; unmatched bases: 7. Germline V gene data show CDR1 as MDHEN and CDR2 as SYDVKM. This CDR3 comprises 14 residues. In nucleotides, the CDR3 is TGTGCCAGCAGTCGCCCTGGACAGGTCTACGAGCAGTACTTC. As protein: CASSRPGQVYEQYF.